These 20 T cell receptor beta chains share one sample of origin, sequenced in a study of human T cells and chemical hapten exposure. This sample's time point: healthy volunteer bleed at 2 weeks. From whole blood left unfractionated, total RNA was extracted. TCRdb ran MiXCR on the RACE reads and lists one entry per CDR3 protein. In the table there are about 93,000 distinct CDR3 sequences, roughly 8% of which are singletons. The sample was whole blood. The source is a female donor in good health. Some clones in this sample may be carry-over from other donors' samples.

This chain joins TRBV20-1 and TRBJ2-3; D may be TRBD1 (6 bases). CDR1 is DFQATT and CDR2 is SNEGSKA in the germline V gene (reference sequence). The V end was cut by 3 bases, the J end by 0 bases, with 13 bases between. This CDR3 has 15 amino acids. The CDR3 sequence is CSASLSGTSTDTQYF. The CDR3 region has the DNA TGCAGTGCTAGTTTATCAGGGACAAGCACAGATACGCAGTATTTT.

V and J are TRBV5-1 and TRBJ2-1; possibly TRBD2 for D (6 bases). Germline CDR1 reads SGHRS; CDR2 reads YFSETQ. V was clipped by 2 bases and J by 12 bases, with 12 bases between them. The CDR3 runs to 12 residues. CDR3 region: CASSFLAEGQFF. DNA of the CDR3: TGCGCCAGCAGCTTCTTAGCGGAGGGGCAGTTCTTC.

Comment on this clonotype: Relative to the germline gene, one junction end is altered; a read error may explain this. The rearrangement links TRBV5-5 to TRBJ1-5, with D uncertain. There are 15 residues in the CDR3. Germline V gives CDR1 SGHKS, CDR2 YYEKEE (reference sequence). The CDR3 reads CASSLEAKGGQPQNF. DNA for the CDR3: TGTGCCAGCAGCTTGGAAGCCAAGGGAGGTCAGCCCCAGAATTTT.

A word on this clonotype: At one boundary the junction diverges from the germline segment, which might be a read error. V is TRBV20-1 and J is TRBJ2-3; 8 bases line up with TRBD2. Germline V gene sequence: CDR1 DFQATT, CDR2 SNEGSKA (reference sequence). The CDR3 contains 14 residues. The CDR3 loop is CSARLAGSTDTPYF. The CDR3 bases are TGCAGTGCTAGACTAGCGGGTAGTACAGATACGCCGTATTTT.

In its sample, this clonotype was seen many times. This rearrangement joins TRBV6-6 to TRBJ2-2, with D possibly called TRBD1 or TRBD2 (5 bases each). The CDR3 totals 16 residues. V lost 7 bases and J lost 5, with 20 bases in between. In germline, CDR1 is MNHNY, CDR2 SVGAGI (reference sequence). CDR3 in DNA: TGTGCCAGCATTCCCCTGGCTGGGACGAGGACCGGGGAGCTGTTTTTT. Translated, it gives CASIPLAGTRTGELFF.

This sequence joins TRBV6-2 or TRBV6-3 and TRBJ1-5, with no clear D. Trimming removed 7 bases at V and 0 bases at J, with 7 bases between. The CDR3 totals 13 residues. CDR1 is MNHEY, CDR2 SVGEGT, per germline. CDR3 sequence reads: CASTKTSNQPQHF. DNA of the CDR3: TGTGCCAGCACGAAAACTAGCAATCAGCCCCAGCATTTT.

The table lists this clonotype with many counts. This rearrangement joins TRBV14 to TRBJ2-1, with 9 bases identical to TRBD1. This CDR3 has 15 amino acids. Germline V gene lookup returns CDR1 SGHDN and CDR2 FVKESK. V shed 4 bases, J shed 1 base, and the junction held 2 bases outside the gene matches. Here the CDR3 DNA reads TGTGCCAGCAGCCCAGGACAGGGGTCCTACAATGAGCAGTTCTTC. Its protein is CASSPGQGSYNEQFF.

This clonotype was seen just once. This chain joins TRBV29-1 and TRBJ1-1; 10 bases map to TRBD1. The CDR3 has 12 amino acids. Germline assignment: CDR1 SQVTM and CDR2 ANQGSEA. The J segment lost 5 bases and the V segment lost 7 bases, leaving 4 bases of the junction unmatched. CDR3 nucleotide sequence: TGCAGCGCTCAGGACAGGGGGACTGAAGCTTTCTTT. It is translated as CSAQDRGTEAFF.

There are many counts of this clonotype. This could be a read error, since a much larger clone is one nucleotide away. The CDR3 sequence: CASSPGTGSYEQYF. CDR3 DNA sequence: TGTGCCAGCAGCCCCGGGACAGGGTCCTACGAGCAGTACTTC. The chain is built from TRBV6-1 and TRBJ2-7, with 9 positions matching TRBD1. The length of the CDR3 is 14 residues. CDR1 MNHNS and CDR2 SASEGT come from the germline V gene. The ends lost 6 bases at V and 1 base at J; junction bases unmatched: 4.

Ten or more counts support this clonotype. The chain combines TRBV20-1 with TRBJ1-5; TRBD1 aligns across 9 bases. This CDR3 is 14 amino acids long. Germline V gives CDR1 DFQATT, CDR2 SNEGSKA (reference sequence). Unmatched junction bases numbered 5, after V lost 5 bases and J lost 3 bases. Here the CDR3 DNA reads TGCAGTGCTGACGACAGGGGGAACAATCAGCCCCAGCATTTT. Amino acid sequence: CSADDRGNNQPQHF.

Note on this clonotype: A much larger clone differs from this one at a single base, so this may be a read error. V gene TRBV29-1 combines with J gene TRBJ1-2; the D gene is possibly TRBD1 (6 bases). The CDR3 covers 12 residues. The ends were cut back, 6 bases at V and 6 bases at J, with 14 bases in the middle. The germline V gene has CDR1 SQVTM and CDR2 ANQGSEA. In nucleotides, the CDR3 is TGCAGCGTCACCAGGACAGAGGATGGCTACACCTTC. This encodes CSVTRTEDGYTF.

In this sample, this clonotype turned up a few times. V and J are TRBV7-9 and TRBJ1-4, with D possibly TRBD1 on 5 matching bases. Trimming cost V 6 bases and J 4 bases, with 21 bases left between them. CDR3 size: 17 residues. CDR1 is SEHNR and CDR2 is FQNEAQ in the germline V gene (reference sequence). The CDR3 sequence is CASRPQGPDLLNEKLFF. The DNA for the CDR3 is TGTGCCAGCAGGCCTCAGGGCCCCGATTTGCTTAATGAAAAACTGTTTTTT.

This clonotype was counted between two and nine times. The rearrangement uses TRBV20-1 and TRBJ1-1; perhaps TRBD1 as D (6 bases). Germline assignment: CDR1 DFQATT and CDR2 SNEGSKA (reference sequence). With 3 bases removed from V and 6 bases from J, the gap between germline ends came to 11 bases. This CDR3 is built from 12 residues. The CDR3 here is CSASLDSPEAFF. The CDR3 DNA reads TGCAGTGCTAGCTTGGACAGCCCTGAAGCTTTCTTT.

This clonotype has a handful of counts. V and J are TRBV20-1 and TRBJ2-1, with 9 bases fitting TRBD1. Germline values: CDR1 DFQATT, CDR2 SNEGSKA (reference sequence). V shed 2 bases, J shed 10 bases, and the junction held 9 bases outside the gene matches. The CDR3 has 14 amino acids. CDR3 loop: CSARLPQGAVEQFF. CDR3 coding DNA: TGCAGTGCTAGATTACCACAGGGGGCAGTAGAGCAGTTCTTC.

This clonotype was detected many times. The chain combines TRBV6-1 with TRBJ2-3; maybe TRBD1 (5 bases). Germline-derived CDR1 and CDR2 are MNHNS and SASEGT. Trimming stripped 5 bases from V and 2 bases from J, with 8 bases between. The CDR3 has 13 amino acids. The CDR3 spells CASSPRDTDTQYF. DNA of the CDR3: TGTGCCAGCAGTCCCAGGGACACAGATACGCAGTATTTT.

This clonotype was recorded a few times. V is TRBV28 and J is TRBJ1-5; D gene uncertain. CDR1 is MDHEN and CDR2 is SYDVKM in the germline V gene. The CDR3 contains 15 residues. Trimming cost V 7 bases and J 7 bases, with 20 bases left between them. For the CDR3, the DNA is TGTGCCAGCACGACCGGGATCCTTCTAAACCAGCCCCAGCATTTT. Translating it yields CASTTGILLNQPQHF.

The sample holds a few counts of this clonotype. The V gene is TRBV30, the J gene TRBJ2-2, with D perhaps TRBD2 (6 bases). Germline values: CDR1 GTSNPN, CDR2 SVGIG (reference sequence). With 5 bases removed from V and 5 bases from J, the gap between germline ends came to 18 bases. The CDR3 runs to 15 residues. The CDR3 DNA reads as TGTGCCTGGGCTAGCGCTAGGACGGGAACCGGGGAGCTGTTTTTT. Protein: CAWASARTGTGELFF.

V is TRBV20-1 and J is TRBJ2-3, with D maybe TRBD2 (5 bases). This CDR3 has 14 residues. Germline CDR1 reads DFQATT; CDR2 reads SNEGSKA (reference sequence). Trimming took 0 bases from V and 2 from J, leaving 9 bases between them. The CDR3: CSARDPGYTDTQYF. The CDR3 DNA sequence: TGCAGTGCTAGAGATCCGGGATACACAGATACGCAGTATTTT.

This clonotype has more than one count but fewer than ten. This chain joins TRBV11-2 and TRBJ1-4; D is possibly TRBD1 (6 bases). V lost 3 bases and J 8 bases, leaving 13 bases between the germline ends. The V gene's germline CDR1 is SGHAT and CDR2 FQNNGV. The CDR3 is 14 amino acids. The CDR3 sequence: CASSLDRGREKLFF. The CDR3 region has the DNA TGTGCCAGCAGCTTGGACAGAGGCAGGGAAAAACTGTTTTTT.

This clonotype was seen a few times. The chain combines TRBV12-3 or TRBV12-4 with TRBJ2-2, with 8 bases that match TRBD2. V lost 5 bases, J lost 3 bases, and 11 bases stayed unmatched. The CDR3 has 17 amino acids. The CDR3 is CASSPSRSGSHTGELFF. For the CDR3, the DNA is TGTGCCAGCAGTCCCTCGCGGAGCGGGAGCCACACCGGGGAGCTGTTTTTT.